These 6 T cell receptor beta chains were sequenced from one sample in a study of T cells in women clearing cervical HPV infection. Clones were read by immunoSEQ multiplex PCR, and TCRdb kept only the in-frame ones, dropping some. This sample's clone table lists roughly 40,000 clones. The sequenced sample was blood buffy coat. These receptors were collected from a woman between 18 and 70 years old with a cervical HPV16 infection that either progressed to CIN3+ or cleared (not recorded which).

Regarding this clone: Read sequence stops 3 residues before the CDR3 end, and the germline J gene provides the missing end. V gene TRBV6-1 combines with J gene TRBJ2-2, with D unclear. The CDR3 is 15 residues long. Germline CDR1 and CDR2: MNHNS and SASEGT. Partial CDR3 DNA: TGTGCCAGCAGTGAAGCGCCCTTGGCAGTTGAAAAG. Translation: CASSEAPLAVEK. The entire CDR3 is CASSEAPLAVEKLFF.

As for this clone: The read falls 3 residues short of the CDR3 end, and the missing part is taken from the germline J gene. V and J are TRBV6-1 and TRBJ2-7; 11 bases match TRBD1. Germline values: CDR1 MNHNS, CDR2 SASEGT. The CDR3 is 15 amino acids. V was pared by 2 bases and J by 2 bases, with 2 bases of the junction left unmatched. CDR3 DNA, as far as it was read: TGTGCCAGCAGTGAATGGGGACAGGGGGCCTACGAG. It encodes CASSEWGQGAYE. In full, the CDR3 reads CASSEWGQGAYEQYF.

On this clone: Sequencing ends 3 residues short of the CDR3 end; the germline J gene provides the rest. This rearrangement joins TRBV14 to TRBJ2-5; weak D call: TRBD2 (5 bases). The CDR3 runs to 17 residues. V lost 0 bases to trimming and J lost 0 bases, with 14 bases between them. Looked up from germline, CDR1 is SGHDN and CDR2 is FVKESK. The CDR3 bases that were read are TGTGCCAGCAGCCAAGAACCGTCTAGCCTGTACCAAGAGACC. Its translation is CASSQEPSSLYQET. The whole CDR3 reads CASSQEPSSLYQETQYF.

Concerning this clone itself: Sequencing ends 3 residues short of the CDR3 end; the germline J gene provides the rest. The chain links TRBV2 to TRBJ1-2, with TRBD1 matching over 7 bases. From germline, CDR1 is SNHLY and CDR2 FYNNEI. The CDR3 has 15 amino acids. The V gene end was trimmed by 3 bases and the J gene end by 4 bases; junction bases not matched to a gene: 8. This chain's CDR3 is CASSDSTGEVYGYTF. Incomplete CDR3 DNA: TGTGCCAGCAGTGATTCAACAGGGGAAGTCTATGGC.

Note on this clone: The CDR3 end is not reached by the read, which stops 3 residues before it; the germline J gene fills it in. The chain recombines TRBV10-1 with TRBJ2-1; 8 nucleotides match TRBD2. This CDR3 contains 16 residues. V dropped 2 bases and J dropped 7; count of bases not matched to a gene: 10. Germline V CDR1 and CDR2: WNHNN, SYGVQD (reference sequence). CDR3 in amino acids: CASSEGGGQGLNEQFF. The DNA read from the CDR3 is TGCGCCAGCAGTGAGGGCGGGGGGCAAGGGTTAAATGAG.

A remark on this clone: The read ends 3 residues early relative to the CDR3; the germline J gene fills the gap. The chain employs TRBV30 and TRBJ2-5, with TRBD1 matching 8 bases. Trimming took 5 bases from V and 4 from J; bases not matched to a gene: 3. CDR3 length: 12 residues. In germline, CDR1 is GTSNPN, CDR2 SVGIG (reference sequence). The chain's CDR3 is CAWGGTGETQYF. The part of the CDR3 DNA that was read is TGTGCCTGGGGAGGGACAGGAGAGACC.